This TCR beta chain originates from a study of blood T cell repertoires in COVID-19. Sequencing used immunoSEQ multiplex PCR; TCRdb keeps in-frame clones, though not all of them. The repertoire holds some 250,000 clones, with 75% to 90% as singletons. The ends lost 1 base at V and 4 bases at J; junction bases unmatched: 6. CDR3 size: 15 residues. Per germline, CDR1 LGHNA and CDR2 YNFKEQ. V usage is TRBV4-2 and J usage is TRBJ1-2; TRBD1 matches 7 bases. The sample consisted of PBMCs or T cells enriched from blood (not recorded which). This receptor was taken from a woman aged 45 to 65 who had recovered from COVID-19. The chain's CDR3 is CASSQGQGGLYGYTF. CDR3 bases: TGTGCCAGCAGCCAAGGCCAAGGGGGCCTCTATGGCTACACCTTC.